Below are 30 T cell receptor beta chains sequenced from a single sample in a study of T cells in localized non-small cell lung cancer. Measured with immunoSEQ multiplex PCR; TCRdb has only the in-frame clones, and not every one. The sample has about 710 clones, more than 15% seen once. Sequenced material: normal lung tissue next to the tumor, taken before any cancer treatment. All receptors derive from a man aged 35 to 69 with stage III squamous cell lung carcinoma.

This clone was seen a few times. V usage is TRBV28 and J usage is TRBJ1-1; D uncertain. The CDR3 sequence is 12 residues long. Looked up from germline, CDR1 is MDHEN and CDR2 is SYDVKM. Trimming pared 3 bases from V and 8 bases from J, leaving 10 bases between. In DNA, the CDR3 is TGTGCCAGCAGTTTGGAACACTGGGAAGCTTTCTTT. Protein: CASSLEHWEAFF.

This clone has more than one count but fewer than ten. The chain combines TRBV11-3 with TRBJ1-2, with 9 bases that match TRBD1. CDR1 SGHNT and CDR2 YENEEA come from the germline V gene. Trimming took 5 bases from V and 6 from J; bases not matched to a gene: 7. This CDR3 contains 14 residues. The CDR3 nucleotides read TGTGCCAGCAGCCGCCCTCGGACAGGGGATGGCTACACCTTC. Protein: CASSRPRTGDGYTF.

As DNA, the CDR3 is TGTGCCAGCAGCCGAATACAGGGAAAGTTCGCAGATACGCAGTATTTT. The encoded protein is CASSRIQGKFADTQYF. V usage is TRBV14 and J usage is TRBJ2-3; D is possibly TRBD1 (6 bases). Deletions cut 4 bases from V and 4 bases from J, with 18 bases between. This CDR3 comprises 16 residues. The germline gives CDR1 SGHDN, CDR2 FVKESK.

The sample holds a few counts of this clone. An end of the junction differs from the germline gene, which may be a read error. The chain carries TRBV6-8 and TRBJ1-4; a weak D match, TRBD1 (5 bases). The CDR3 loop spans 15 amino acids. CDR1 and CDR2 from the germline V gene are MNHGY and SAAAGT. In nucleotides, the CDR3 is TGTGCCAGCAGTGACTCGGGACGGATTAATGAAAAACTGTTTTTT. This codes for CASSDSGRINEKLFF.

The V call is TRBV14, the J call TRBJ2-5; D is ambiguous. CDR1 and CDR2 (germline): SGHDN, FVKESK. The V and J ends lost 2 bases and 0 bases respectively, with 7 bases between them. This CDR3 comprises 14 residues. The CDR3 sequence is CASSQLRYQETQYF. CDR3 nucleotide sequence: TGTGCCAGCAGCCAACTGCGGTACCAAGAGACCCAGTACTTC.

The chain has TRBV28 and TRBJ2-3, with TRBD2 identical over 7 bases. Germline-derived CDR1 and CDR2 are MDHEN and SYDVKM. The CDR3 has 15 residues. J gave up 1 base and V 6 bases, and 7 bases lay outside the gene matches. The CDR3 reads CASRTRTSGTDTQYF. The CDR3, as DNA: TGTGCCAGCAGGACGAGAACTAGCGGCACAGATACGCAGTATTTT.

By proportion, this clone is medium-sized. The chain has TRBV11-3 and TRBJ2-3; no clear D. This CDR3 region has 15 residues. Trimming left V 0 bases short and J 2 bases short, with 9 bases between. Germline assignment: CDR1 SGHNT and CDR2 YENEEA. The CDR3 sequence is CASSLEVGPTDTQYF. The CDR3 coding sequence is TGTGCCAGCAGCTTAGAAGTAGGACCCACAGATACGCAGTATTTT.

The rearrangement uses TRBV5-1 and TRBJ2-5, with 8 bases matching TRBD1. The trim removed 4 bases at V and 5 bases at J, leaving 7 bases unmatched. Germline CDR1 SGHRS, CDR2 YFSETQ. The CDR3 covers 14 residues. The CDR3 here is CASSAGQGGETQYF. CDR3 coding DNA: TGCGCCAGCAGCGCTGGACAGGGCGGGGAGACCCAGTACTTC.

This clone has a handful of counts. This sequence joins TRBV10-3 and TRBJ2-5; TRBD1 might be the D (5 bases). Trimming left V 3 bases short and J 3 bases short, with 14 bases between. The CDR3 is made up of 15 amino acids. Germline V gene lookup returns CDR1 ENHRY and CDR2 SYGVKD. This CDR3 is CAISEDSRAKETQYF. CDR3 DNA sequence: TGTGCCATCAGTGAAGACAGCAGGGCTAAAGAGACCCAGTACTTC.

The CDR3 region has the DNA TGTGCCAGTAGTACGACAGGGGGCGCAGAGGCACCCCTCCACTTT. Its protein is CASSTTGGAEAPLHF. The rearrangement joins TRBV19 to TRBJ1-6; 10 bases align to TRBD1. Trimming at V came to 4 bases and at J to 11 bases, leaving 8 bases not matched to a gene. The CDR3 loop spans 15 amino acids. CDR1 is LNHDA and CDR2 is SQIVND in the germline V gene (reference sequence).

The chain carries TRBV19 and TRBJ1-4; 8 bases are a match to TRBD1. Unmatched junction bases numbered 19, after V lost 7 bases and J lost 6 bases. CDR1 LNHDA and CDR2 SQIVND come from the germline V gene (reference sequence). The CDR3 is 18 amino acids. The CDR3 protein is CASTPIPRTGTGDEKLFF. CDR3 nucleotide sequence: TGTGCCAGTACCCCCATCCCCCGGACAGGGACGGGGGATGAAAAACTGTTTTTT.

This clone occurred a few times. The chain couples TRBV4-1 to TRBJ1-2; D is possibly TRBD1 (5 bases). This CDR3 spans 16 amino acids. Germline CDR1 is MGHRA and CDR2 is YSYEKL. Between the trimmed V and J ends, which lost 0 bases and 8 bases, there was a span of 19 bases. CDR3 sequence reads: CASSQDPGTGPEGYTF. DNA of the CDR3: TGCGCCAGCAGCCAAGACCCGGGGACCGGGCCTGAAGGCTACACCTTC.

There are a few counts of this clone. V and J are TRBV9 and TRBJ1-1; 8 bases agree with TRBD1. J was trimmed by 5 bases and V by 4 bases; bases with no gene match: 10. The CDR3 is 15 amino acids. CDR1 is SGDLS, CDR2 YYNGEE, per germline. The CDR3, as DNA: TGTGCCAGCAGCTCTACATTGACAGGGGAAACTGAAGCTTTCTTT. Its protein product is CASSSTLTGETEAFF. Full variable domain (remainder filled in from reference TRBV9 and TRBJ1-1): DSGVTQTPKHLITATGQRVTLRCSPRSGDLSVYWYQQSLDQGLQFLIQYYNGEERAKGNILERFSAQQFPDLHSELNLSSLELGDSALYFCASSSTLTGETEAFFGQGTRLTVV.

The chain links TRBV9 to TRBJ2-7, with 8 bases that match TRBD2. CDR1 and CDR2 (germline): SGDLS, YYNGEE. Trimming cost V 5 bases and J 2 bases; bases outside gene matches: 9. CDR3 length: 15 residues. The CDR3 DNA sequence: TGTGCCAGCAGACCACCAGCGGGGGCTACCTACGAGCAGTACTTC. This sequence encodes CASRPPAGATYEQYF.

The chain recombines TRBV29-1 with TRBJ2-5; 8 bases map to TRBD2. V gave up 4 bases and J gave up 0 bases; unmatched junction bases: 7. The CDR3 totals 15 residues. Germline-derived CDR1 and CDR2 are SQVTM and ANQGSEA. CDR3 protein: CSVVGTSGNQETQYF. In DNA form, the CDR3 reads TGCAGCGTTGTAGGTACTAGCGGCAACCAAGAGACCCAGTACTTC.

This sequence joins TRBV14 and TRBJ1-3; D is undetermined. Germline assignment: CDR1 SGHDN and CDR2 FVKESK. This CDR3 is 16 amino acids long. V lost 3 bases, J lost 0 bases, and 12 bases lay in between. The CDR3 here is CASSHERWASGNTIYF. In nucleotides, the CDR3 is TGTGCCAGCAGCCACGAAAGGTGGGCCTCTGGAAACACCATATATTTT.

This clone turned up a few times. The chain carries TRBV6-8 and TRBJ1-2; 11 nucleotides agree with TRBD1. The CDR3 contains 15 residues. Germline V gene data show CDR1 as MNHGY and CDR2 as SAAAGT. The V gene end was trimmed by 5 bases and the J gene end by 8 bases; junction bases not matched to a gene: 10. Written as DNA, the CDR3 is TGTGCCAGCAGTGACACGGGACAGGGGGTTGGAGGCTACACCTTC. Amino acids: CASSDTGQGVGGYTF.

This clone occurred a few times. V and J are TRBV11-3 and TRBJ2-7; D perhaps matches TRBD2 (5 bases). The CDR3 length is 14 residues. Trimming took 3 bases from V and 2 from J, leaving 11 bases between them. The germline gives CDR1 SGHNT, CDR2 YENEEA. CDR3 sequence: CASSLSERPYEQYF. The CDR3 DNA is TGTGCCAGCAGCTTGTCGGAGCGGCCCTACGAGCAGTACTTC.

The sample holds a few counts of this clone. V and J are TRBV23-1 and TRBJ2-1; a possible D gene is TRBD2 (7 bases). TRBV23-1 falls under the ORF class, with uncertain function. The CDR3 totals 16 residues. The germline V and J ends were trimmed by 6 bases and 11 bases, with 26 bases remaining between them. CDR3 DNA sequence: TGCGCCAGCAGCCAAGATCTGGTCGGCGGGGGCCTTAAGCAGTTCTTC. Translation: CASSQDLVGGGLKQFF.

The chain employs TRBV5-1 and TRBJ1-1; D call uncertain. Germline CDR1 reads SGHRS; CDR2 reads YFSETQ. V was shortened by 1 base and J by 4 bases, with 14 bases between the two germline ends. The CDR3 extends over 15 amino acids. CDR3 DNA sequence: TGCGCCAGCAGCTTGAAAAGGGAGGTGGGCACTGAAGCTTTCTTT. Its translation: CASSLKREVGTEAFF. The complete variable domain, with remaining parts taken from reference TRBV5-1 and TRBJ1-1, reads KAGVTQTPRYLIKTRGQQVTLSCSPISGHRSVSWYQQTPGQGLQFLFEYFSETQRNKGNFPGRFSGRQFSNSRSEMNVSTLELGDSALYLCASSLKREVGTEAFFGQGTRLTVV.

By share, this clone ranks as large. The rearrangement joins TRBV18 to TRBJ1-4, with TRBD1 matching 9 bases. Germline loops: CDR1 KGHSH, CDR2 LQKENI. The CDR3 is 15 residues long. The trim removed 0 bases at V and 5 bases at J, leaving 1 base unmatched. CDR3 sequence reads: CASSPPTGGNEKLFF. As DNA, the CDR3 is TGTGCCAGCTCACCACCGACAGGGGGGAATGAAAAACTGTTTTTT.

This clone was seen a few times. V is TRBV4-1 and J is TRBJ2-5; a weak D match, TRBD2 (6 bases). Germline-derived CDR1 and CDR2 are MGHRA and YSYEKL. Trimming took off 6 bases at V and 2 bases at J, with 16 bases between the two ends. The CDR3 sequence is 15 residues long. The CDR3: CASRPRISGQETQYF. The DNA of the CDR3 is TGCGCCAGCAGACCAAGAATTAGCGGTCAAGAGACCCAGTACTTC.

This clone was observed a handful of times. The rearrangement links TRBV9 to TRBJ1-1; tentatively, D is TRBD1 (5 bases). Germline CDR1 and CDR2: SGDLS and YYNGEE. V lost 0 bases and J 0 bases, leaving 9 bases between the germline ends. The CDR3 has 15 residues. CDR3 nucleotides: TGTGCCAGCAGCGTAGAAGGGGATTTGAACACTGAAGCTTTCTTT. It is translated as CASSVEGDLNTEAFF.

The sample holds a few counts of this clone. The chain links TRBV19 to TRBJ1-1; TRBD1 matches at 8 bases. Unmatched junction bases numbered 10, after V lost 10 bases and J lost 0 bases. This CDR3 is 15 amino acids long. Looked up from germline, CDR1 is LNHDA and CDR2 is SQIVND (reference sequence). CDR3 region: CATSDRVVVNTEAFF. DNA of the CDR3: TGTGCCACCTCGGACAGGGTAGTTGTGAACACTGAAGCTTTCTTT.

This clone was counted a few times. The gene calls are TRBV6-8 and TRBJ2-5; 9 bases are a match to TRBD2. Germline trimming cut 10 bases from V and 5 bases from J; bases unmatched to any gene: 11. CDR3 length: 14 amino acids. The germline gives CDR1 MNHGY, CDR2 SAAAGT. CDR3 region: CATQIAGDRETQYF. The DNA for the CDR3 is TGTGCCACCCAAATAGCGGGAGATCGGGAGACCCAGTACTTC.

There are a few counts of this clone. The chain combines TRBV19 with TRBJ2-7; a weak D match, TRBD2 (5 bases). The V gene's germline CDR1 is LNHDA and CDR2 SQIVND (reference sequence). CDR3 size: 14 residues. The V gene lost 4 bases and the J gene lost 2 bases, with 12 bases spanning the gap. The CDR3 sequence is CASSTKDGAYEQYF. CDR3 in DNA: TGTGCCAGTAGTACTAAGGACGGGGCCTACGAGCAGTACTTC.

This chain connects TRBV6-8 to TRBJ1-5, with D maybe TRBD1 (6 bases). This CDR3 has 14 residues. CDR1 MNHGY and CDR2 SAAAGT come from the germline V gene. Trimming left V 7 bases short and J 3 bases short, with 13 bases between. In DNA form, the CDR3 reads TGTGCCAGCAACCCAACAGGGTCCAATCAGCCCCAGCATTTT. Translation: CASNPTGSNQPQHF.

V gene TRBV19 combines with J gene TRBJ2-1; D call uncertain. In germline, CDR1 is LNHDA, CDR2 SQIVND (reference sequence). The CDR3 length is 12 residues. Trimming removed 6 bases at V and 9 bases at J, with 12 bases between. CDR3 region: CASSPNMREQFF. For the CDR3, the DNA is TGTGCCAGTAGCCCAAATATGCGTGAGCAGTTCTTC.

In DNA form, the CDR3 reads TGTGCCAGCAGCTTAGACGGGCTAGCGGGGTTCACCGGGGAGCTGTTTTTT. The encoded protein is CASSLDGLAGFTGELFF. V is TRBV11-3 and J is TRBJ2-2, with 9 positions matching TRBD2. Trimming at V came to 0 bases and at J to 4 bases, leaving 6 bases not matched to a gene. The germline V gene has CDR1 SGHNT and CDR2 YENEEA. The CDR3 totals 17 residues.

The J gene is TRBJ1-1, the V gene TRBV19; D gene unclear. The germline V gene encodes CDR1 LNHDA and CDR2 SQIVND (reference sequence). Trimming shortened V by 8 bases and J by 0 bases, and 16 bases separated the two germline ends. The CDR3 has 15 residues. The CDR3 nucleotides are TGTGCCAGTCATAACGGGAGGGCCATGAACACTGAAGCTTTCTTT. Translated, it gives CASHNGRAMNTEAFF.